This T cell receptor (beta chain) was sequenced in a study of T cell repertoires in cytomegalovirus infection. Across the study: Shared public TCR beta signatures pointed to both CMV infection and a matching HLA type.

Regarding this clonotype: Its cognate antigen is unknown.

Study results and limitations: The study found HLA-C-restricted CMV-specific TCR beta clonotypes dominating the ex vivo response.

The J segment lost 4 bases and the V segment lost 5 bases, leaving 2 bases of the junction unmatched. Germline CDR1 and CDR2: MNHEY and SVGAGI. The CDR3 spans 16 residues. In TCRdb, the reads were re-called with MiXCR into one record per CDR3 protein. Of some 150,000 distinct CDR3 sequences in the sample, 30% to 40% were seen once. The sample consisted of CD8+ T cells from cultured PBMCs, taken from culture after CMV antigen stimulation. The rearrangement joins TRBV6-5 to TRBJ2-1; 16 nucleotides agree with TRBD2. The receptor was derived from a human donor in good health (CMV status not recorded). Some clones in this sample may be carry-over from other donors' samples. The CDR3 DNA follows: TGTGCCAGCAGTGGGACTAGCGGGGGGGATTACAATGAGCAGTTCTTC. Its protein is CASSGTSGGDYNEQFF.